This TCR beta chain is drawn from a study of cytomegalovirus exposure and HLA in healthy donors. Whole-study results and caveats: Fewer N-insertions (relative to the roughly 610-donor mean) were reportedly seen in an Asian-associated ancestry cluster in a later analysis.

As concerns this clone: Its matching antigen is unknown.

The CDR3 has 14 amino acids. The germline V gene encodes CDR1 SGHRS and CDR2 YFSETQ. Between the trimmed V and J ends, which lost 0 bases and 0 bases, there was a span of 6 bases. A multiplex PCR was run with 60 Vbeta primers and 13 Jbeta primers. Repertoires were generated with immunoSEQ multiplex PCR, while TCRdb's copy carries only in-frame clones and drops some. The table has roughly 120,000 clones, 77% seen once. Sequenced material: PBMCs. The V gene is TRBV5-1, the J gene TRBJ1-1; D is perhaps TRBD1 (5 bases). The clonotype was recovered from a human donor in good health. The CDR3: CASSLGGLNTEAFF. DNA for the CDR3: TGCGCCAGCAGCTTGGGGGGCCTGAACACTGAAGCTTTCTTT. Drawing the rest from reference TRBV5-1 and TRBJ1-1, the complete variable domain is KAGVTQTPRYLIKTRGQQVTLSCSPISGHRSVSWYQQTPGQGLQFLFEYFSETQRNKGNFPGRFSGRQFSNSRSEMNVSTLELGDSALYLCASSLGGLNTEAFFGQGTRLTVV.